A selection of T cell receptor beta chains follows, all from one sample in a study of T-cell reconstitution after alpha-beta-depleted transplantation in children. TCRdb called the PCR reads again in MiXCR, with one record for every CDR3 protein. Here the sample spans tens of thousands of distinct CDR3 sequences, roughly a sixth being singletons. The sequenced sample was PBMCs, mostly from graft donor cells, obtained 60 days after TCRalphabeta/CD19-depleted stem cell transplant. The source is a male patient aged 2-10 years who had a stem cell transplant for acute lymphoblastic leukemia, so the T cells may come from the graft donor. Both conserved end residues are part of each CDR3. Fields, in order: clone size, V gene, J gene, D gene, CDR3 protein, CDR3 DNA. D genes are given only for firm matches. Clone size is stated in some rows and not others, as once, few, many or a class when expanded.

clone_size: few; v_call: TRBV15; j_call: TRBJ1-3; d_call: NA; cdr3_aa: CATSRRGIRDTIYF; cdr3_nt: TGTGCCACCAGCAGACGGGGTATTCGAGACACCATATATTTT
clone_size: few; v_call: TRBV28; j_call: TRBJ2-7; d_call: NA; cdr3_aa: CASSLRPGYYEQYF; cdr3_nt: TGTGCCAGCAGTCTCCGTCCCGGCTACTACGAGCAGTACTTC
clone_size: many; v_call: TRBV29-1; j_call: TRBJ2-2; d_call: TRBD1; cdr3_aa: CSVQGVRAGELFF; cdr3_nt: TGCAGCGTTCAGGGGGTTCGGGCCGGGGAGCTGTTTTTT
clone_size: few; v_call: TRBV20-1; j_call: TRBJ2-3; d_call: NA; cdr3_aa: CSATALDSTDTQYF; cdr3_nt: TGCAGTGCAACCGCCTTGGACTCCACAGATACGCAGTATTTT
clone_size: once; v_call: TRBV4-2; j_call: TRBJ2-1; d_call: TRBD1; cdr3_aa: CASSQGAGGTYNEQFF; cdr3_nt: TGTGCCAGCAGCCAAGGAGCAGGGGGAACCTACAATGAGCAGTTCTTC
clone_size: many; v_call: TRBV7-9; j_call: TRBJ2-7; d_call: NA; cdr3_aa: CASSLGGAGQLTYEQYF; cdr3_nt: TGTGCCAGCAGCTTAGGAGGGGCGGGACAGCTAACCTACGAGCAGTACTTC
clone_size: NA; v_call: TRBV15; j_call: TRBJ2-1; d_call: NA; cdr3_aa: CATSVNREQFF; cdr3_nt: TGTGCCACCAGCGTAAACAGGGAGCAGTTCTTC
clone_size: few; v_call: TRBV20-1; j_call: TRBJ2-5; d_call: TRBD2; cdr3_aa: CSARLAGGPGETQYF; cdr3_nt: TGCAGTGCTAGGTTAGCGGGAGGGCCTGGAGAGACCCAGTACTTC
clone_size: few; v_call: TRBV25-1; j_call: TRBJ2-3; d_call: TRBD2; cdr3_aa: CASRRAGGRDTQYF; cdr3_nt: TGTGCCAGCAGGCGGGCCGGGGGGAGAGATACGCAGTATTTT
clone_size: many; v_call: TRBV6-5; j_call: TRBJ1-3; d_call: NA; cdr3_aa: CASSYVAISGNTIYF; cdr3_nt: TGTGCCAGCAGTTACGTCGCGATCTCTGGAAACACCATATATTTT
clone_size: NA; v_call: TRBV28; j_call: TRBJ2-1; d_call: NA; cdr3_aa: CASSQFGVFDLGWNEQFF; cdr3_nt: TGTGCCAGCAGCCAGTTCGGGGTATTCGACCTTGGGTGGAATGAGCAGTTCTTC
clone_size: many; v_call: TRBV11-3; j_call: TRBJ1-1; d_call: NA; cdr3_aa: CASSLSAGHTEAFF; cdr3_nt: TGTGCCAGCAGCTTAAGTGCGGGGCACACTGAAGCTTTCTTT
clone_size: many; v_call: TRBV29-1; j_call: TRBJ2-7; d_call: TRBD2; cdr3_aa: CSAGGIAEQYF; cdr3_nt: TGCAGCGCGGGGGGGATCGCCGAGCAGTACTTC
clone_size: few; v_call: TRBV20-1; j_call: TRBJ1-2; d_call: TRBD1; cdr3_aa: CSAQGQGGLSYGYTF; cdr3_nt: TGCAGTGCCCAAGGACAGGGCGGCCTTAGCTATGGCTACACCTTC
clone_size: many; v_call: TRBV10-3; j_call: TRBJ1-2; d_call: NA; cdr3_aa: CAISDQDTYYGYTF; cdr3_nt: TGTGCCATCAGTGATCAGGACACCTACTATGGCTACACCTTC
clone_size: many; v_call: TRBV7-9; j_call: TRBJ2-7; d_call: NA; cdr3_aa: CASSLAGYSYEQYF; cdr3_nt: TGTGCCAGCAGCTTAGCGGGCTACTCCTACGAGCAGTACTTC
clone_size: many; v_call: TRBV11-2; j_call: TRBJ2-7; d_call: NA; cdr3_aa: CASSLNPTNHYEQYF; cdr3_nt: TGTGCCAGCAGCTTAAACCCCACCAACCACTACGAGCAGTACTTC
clone_size: few; v_call: TRBV4-2; j_call: TRBJ2-3; d_call: NA; cdr3_aa: CASSQERRQGGTDTQYF; cdr3_nt: TGTGCCAGCAGCCAAGAGCGGAGACAGGGAGGGACAGATACGCAGTATTTT
clone_size: many; v_call: TRBV6-2/TRBV6-3; j_call: TRBJ2-5; d_call: NA; cdr3_aa: CASSYSKAGKMQETQYF; cdr3_nt: TGTGCCAGCAGTTACTCGAAGGCAGGTAAAATGCAAGAGACCCAGTACTTC
clone_size: few; v_call: TRBV6-1; j_call: TRBJ2-5; d_call: NA; cdr3_aa: CASSAGVLEGETQYF; cdr3_nt: TGTGCCAGCAGTGCCGGTGTTCTAGAAGGGGAGACCCAGTACTTC
clone_size: many; v_call: TRBV3-1; j_call: TRBJ2-1; d_call: TRBD2; cdr3_aa: CASSQDLRLAGGLGNEQFF; cdr3_nt: TGTGCCAGCAGCCAAGATCTCCGACTAGCGGGGGGCCTGGGGAATGAGCAGTTCTTC
clone_size: NA; v_call: TRBV7-8; j_call: TRBJ1-5; d_call: NA; cdr3_aa: CASSLVAGNQPQHF; cdr3_nt: TGTGCCAGCAGCTTAGTGGCGGGTAATCAGCCCCAGCATTTT
clone_size: NA; v_call: TRBV9; j_call: TRBJ2-7; d_call: NA; cdr3_aa: CASSVRADTYEQYF; cdr3_nt: TGTGCCAGCAGCGTACGGGCGGATACCTACGAGCAGTACTTC
clone_size: many; v_call: TRBV25-1; j_call: TRBJ1-2; d_call: NA; cdr3_aa: CASSEYMGGNYGYTF; cdr3_nt: TGTGCCAGCAGTGAATATATGGGCGGTAACTATGGCTACACCTTC
clone_size: many; v_call: TRBV27; j_call: TRBJ1-2; d_call: TRBD1; cdr3_aa: CASSVQGANGYTF; cdr3_nt: TGTGCCAGCAGTGTACAGGGGGCGAATGGCTACACCTTC
clone_size: many; v_call: TRBV5-1; j_call: TRBJ2-1; d_call: TRBD2; cdr3_aa: CASSLTSGNNEQFF; cdr3_nt: TGCGCCAGCAGCTTGACTAGCGGGAACAATGAGCAGTTCTTC
clone_size: NA; v_call: TRBV2; j_call: TRBJ2-1; d_call: NA; cdr3_aa: CASDQAKDEQFF; cdr3_nt: TGTGCCAGTGACCAGGCTAAGGATGAGCAGTTCTTC
clone_size: NA; v_call: TRBV24-1; j_call: TRBJ2-3; d_call: TRBD1; cdr3_aa: CATSDFGIDRASTDTQYF; cdr3_nt: TGTGCCACCAGTGATTTTGGGATCGACAGGGCTAGCACAGATACGCAGTATTTT
clone_size: NA; v_call: TRBV6-5; j_call: TRBJ1-5; d_call: NA; cdr3_aa: CASSSLGAGDRPQHF; cdr3_nt: TGTGCCAGCAGTTCCCTCGGGGCAGGCGATCGGCCCCAGCATTTT
clone_size: many; v_call: TRBV28; j_call: TRBJ1-1; d_call: TRBD1; cdr3_aa: CASSKTGGRGNTEAFF; cdr3_nt: TGTGCCAGCAGTAAAACAGGGGGACGGGGGAACACTGAAGCTTTCTTT
clone_size: NA; v_call: TRBV11-3; j_call: TRBJ2-1; d_call: NA; cdr3_aa: CASSLGGTLDEQFF; cdr3_nt: TGTGCCAGCAGCTTAGGCGGGACCTTGGATGAGCAGTTCTTC
clone_size: many; v_call: TRBV20-1; j_call: TRBJ2-3; d_call: TRBD2; cdr3_aa: CSARTSANTDTQYF; cdr3_nt: TGCAGTGCTCGGACTAGCGCCAACACAGATACGCAGTATTTT
clone_size: few; v_call: TRBV20-1; j_call: TRBJ2-5; d_call: NA; cdr3_aa: CSASFVVGETQYF; cdr3_nt: TGCAGTGCTAGTTTCGTGGTTGGAGAGACCCAGTACTTC
clone_size: medium-sized; v_call: TRBV7-9; j_call: TRBJ2-2; d_call: NA; cdr3_aa: CATRAWGSTNTGELFF; cdr3_nt: TGTGCCACCCGAGCGTGGGGCTCCACGAACACCGGGGAGCTGTTTTTT
clone_size: many; v_call: TRBV7-6; j_call: TRBJ1-6; d_call: NA; cdr3_aa: CASSPTGAGNSPLHF; cdr3_nt: TGTGCCAGCAGCCCGACGGGGGCCGGCAATTCACCCCTCCACTTT
clone_size: NA; v_call: TRBV28; j_call: TRBJ1-5; d_call: NA; cdr3_aa: CASSLQISNQPQHF; cdr3_nt: TGTGCCAGCAGTTTGCAGATCAGCAATCAGCCCCAGCATTTT
clone_size: NA; v_call: TRBV3-1; j_call: TRBJ2-6; d_call: TRBD1; cdr3_aa: CASSPGTGQKGPGANVLTF; cdr3_nt: TGTGCCAGCAGCCCGGGGACAGGTCAAAAGGGACCTGGGGCCAACGTCCTGACTTTC